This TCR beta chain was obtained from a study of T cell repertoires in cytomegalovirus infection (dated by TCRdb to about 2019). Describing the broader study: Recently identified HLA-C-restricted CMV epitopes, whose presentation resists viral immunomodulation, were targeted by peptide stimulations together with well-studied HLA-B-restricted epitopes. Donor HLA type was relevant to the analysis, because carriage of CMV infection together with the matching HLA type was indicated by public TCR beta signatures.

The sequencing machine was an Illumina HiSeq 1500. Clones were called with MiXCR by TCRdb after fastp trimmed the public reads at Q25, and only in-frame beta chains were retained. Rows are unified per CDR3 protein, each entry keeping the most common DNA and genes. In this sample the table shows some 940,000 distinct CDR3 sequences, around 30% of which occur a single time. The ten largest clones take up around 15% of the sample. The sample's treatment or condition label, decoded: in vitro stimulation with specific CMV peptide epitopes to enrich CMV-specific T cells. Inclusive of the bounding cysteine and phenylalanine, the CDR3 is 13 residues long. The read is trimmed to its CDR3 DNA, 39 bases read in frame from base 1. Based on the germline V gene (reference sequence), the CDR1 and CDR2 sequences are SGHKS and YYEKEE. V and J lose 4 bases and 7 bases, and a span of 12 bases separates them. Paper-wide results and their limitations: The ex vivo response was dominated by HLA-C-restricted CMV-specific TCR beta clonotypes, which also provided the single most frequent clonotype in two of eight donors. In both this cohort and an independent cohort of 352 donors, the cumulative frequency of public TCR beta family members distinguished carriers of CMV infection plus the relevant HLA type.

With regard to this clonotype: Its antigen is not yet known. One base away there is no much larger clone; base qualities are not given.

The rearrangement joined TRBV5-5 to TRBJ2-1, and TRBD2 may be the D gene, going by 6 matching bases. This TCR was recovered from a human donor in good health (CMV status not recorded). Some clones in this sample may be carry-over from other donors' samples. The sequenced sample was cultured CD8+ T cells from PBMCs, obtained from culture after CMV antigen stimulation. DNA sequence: TGTGCCAGCAGCGGCGGGACTTCAAATGAGCAGTTCTTC. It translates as CASSGGTSNEQFF.